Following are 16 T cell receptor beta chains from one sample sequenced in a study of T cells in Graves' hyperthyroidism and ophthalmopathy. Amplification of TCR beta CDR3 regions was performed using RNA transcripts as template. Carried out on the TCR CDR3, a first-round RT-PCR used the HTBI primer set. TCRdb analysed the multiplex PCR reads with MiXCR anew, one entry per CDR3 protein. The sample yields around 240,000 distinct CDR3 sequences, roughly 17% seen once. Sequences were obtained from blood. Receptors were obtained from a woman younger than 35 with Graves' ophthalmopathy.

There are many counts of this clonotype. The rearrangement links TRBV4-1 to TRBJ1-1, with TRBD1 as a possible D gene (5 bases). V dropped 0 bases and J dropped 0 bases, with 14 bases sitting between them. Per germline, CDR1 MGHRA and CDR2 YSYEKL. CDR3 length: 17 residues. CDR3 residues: CASSQEVWGRMNTEAFF. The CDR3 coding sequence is TGCGCCAGCAGCCAAGAGGTCTGGGGGAGGATGAACACTGAAGCTTTCTTT.

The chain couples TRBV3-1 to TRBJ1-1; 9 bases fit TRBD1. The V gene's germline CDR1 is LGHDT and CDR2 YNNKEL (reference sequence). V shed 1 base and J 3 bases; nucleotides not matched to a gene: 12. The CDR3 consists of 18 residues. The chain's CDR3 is CASSQGMYRGRTDTEAFF. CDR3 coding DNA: TGTGCCAGCAGCCAAGGGATGTACAGGGGGCGGACGGACACTGAAGCTTTCTTT.

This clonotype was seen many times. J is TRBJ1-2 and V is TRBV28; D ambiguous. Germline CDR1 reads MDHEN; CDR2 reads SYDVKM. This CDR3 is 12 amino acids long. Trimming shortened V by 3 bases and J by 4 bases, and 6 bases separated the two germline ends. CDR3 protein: CASSFISYGYTF. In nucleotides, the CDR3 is TGTGCCAGCAGTTTCATCAGCTATGGCTACACCTTC.

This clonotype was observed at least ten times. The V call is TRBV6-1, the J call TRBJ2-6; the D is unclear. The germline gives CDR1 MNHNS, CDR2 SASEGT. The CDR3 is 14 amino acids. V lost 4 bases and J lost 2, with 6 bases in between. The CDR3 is CASSGYTGANVLTF. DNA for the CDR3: TGTGCCAGCAGTGGGTACACTGGGGCCAACGTCCTGACTTTC.

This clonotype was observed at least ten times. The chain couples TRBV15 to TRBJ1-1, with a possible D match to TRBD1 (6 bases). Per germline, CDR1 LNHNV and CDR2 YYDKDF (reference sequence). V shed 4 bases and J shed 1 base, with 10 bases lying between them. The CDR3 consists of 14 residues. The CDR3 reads CATSNAGENTEAFF. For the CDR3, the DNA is TGTGCCACCAGCAATGCAGGGGAGAACACTGAAGCTTTCTTT.

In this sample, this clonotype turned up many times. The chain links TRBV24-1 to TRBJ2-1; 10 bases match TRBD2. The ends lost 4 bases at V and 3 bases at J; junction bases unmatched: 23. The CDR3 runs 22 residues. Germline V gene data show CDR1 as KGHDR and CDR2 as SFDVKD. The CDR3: CATSEAPGAGGKSVGVYNEQFF. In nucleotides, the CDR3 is TGTGCCACCAGTGAGGCCCCCGGAGCGGGAGGGAAATCAGTAGGGGTCTACAATGAGCAGTTCTTC.

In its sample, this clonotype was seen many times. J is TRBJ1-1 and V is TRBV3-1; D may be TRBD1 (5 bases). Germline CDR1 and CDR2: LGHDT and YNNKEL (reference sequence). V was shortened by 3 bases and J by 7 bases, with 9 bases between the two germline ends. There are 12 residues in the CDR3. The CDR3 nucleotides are TGTGCCAGCAGCCATCGAGGGGATGAAGCTTTCTTT. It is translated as CASSHRGDEAFF.

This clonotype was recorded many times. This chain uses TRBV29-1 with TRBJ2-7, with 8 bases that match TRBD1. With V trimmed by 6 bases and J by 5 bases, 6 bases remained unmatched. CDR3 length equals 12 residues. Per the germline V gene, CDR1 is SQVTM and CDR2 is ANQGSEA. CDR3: CSVATGANEQYF. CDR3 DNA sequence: TGCAGCGTCGCGACAGGGGCTAACGAGCAGTACTTC.

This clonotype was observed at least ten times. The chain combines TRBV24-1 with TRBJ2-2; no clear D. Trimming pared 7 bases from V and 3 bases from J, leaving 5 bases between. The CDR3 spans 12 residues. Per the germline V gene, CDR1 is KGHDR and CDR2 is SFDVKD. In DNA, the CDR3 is TGTGCCACCAGGGAGTACACCGGGGAGCTGTTTTTT. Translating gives CATREYTGELFF.

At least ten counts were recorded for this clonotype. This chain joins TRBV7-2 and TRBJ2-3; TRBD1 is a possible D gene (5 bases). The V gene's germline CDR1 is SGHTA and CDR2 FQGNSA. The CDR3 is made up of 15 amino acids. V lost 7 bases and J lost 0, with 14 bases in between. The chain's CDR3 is CASTHRTLSTDTQYF. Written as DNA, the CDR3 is TGTGCCAGCACCCACCGGACACTCAGCACAGATACGCAGTATTTT.

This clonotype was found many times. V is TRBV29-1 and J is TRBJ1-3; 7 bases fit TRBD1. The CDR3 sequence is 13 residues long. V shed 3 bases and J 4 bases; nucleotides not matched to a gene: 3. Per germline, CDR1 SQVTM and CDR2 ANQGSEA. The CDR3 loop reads CSVEVDRGNTIYF. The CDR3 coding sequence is TGCAGCGTTGAGGTGGACAGGGGAAACACCATATATTTT.

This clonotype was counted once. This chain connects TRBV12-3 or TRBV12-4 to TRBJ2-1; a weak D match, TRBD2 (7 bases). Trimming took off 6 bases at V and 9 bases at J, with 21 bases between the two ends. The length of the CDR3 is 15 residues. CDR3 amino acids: CASSLLRGGGIEQFF. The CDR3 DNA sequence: TGTGCCAGCAGCCTACTTAGGGGGGGAGGAATTGAGCAGTTCTTC.

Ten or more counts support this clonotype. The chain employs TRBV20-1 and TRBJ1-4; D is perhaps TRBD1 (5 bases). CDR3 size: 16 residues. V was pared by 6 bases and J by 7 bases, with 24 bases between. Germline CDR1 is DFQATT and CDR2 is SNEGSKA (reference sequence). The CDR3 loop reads CSARSGTADHFEKLFF. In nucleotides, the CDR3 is TGCAGTGCGCGTTCCGGGACCGCGGACCACTTTGAAAAACTGTTTTTT.

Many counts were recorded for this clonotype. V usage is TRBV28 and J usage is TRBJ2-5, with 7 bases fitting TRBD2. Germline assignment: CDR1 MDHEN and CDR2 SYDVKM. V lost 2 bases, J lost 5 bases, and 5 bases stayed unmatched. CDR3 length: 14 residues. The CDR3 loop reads CASSLGGGEETQYF. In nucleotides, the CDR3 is TGTGCCAGCAGTTTAGGGGGGGGGGAGGAGACCCAGTACTTC.

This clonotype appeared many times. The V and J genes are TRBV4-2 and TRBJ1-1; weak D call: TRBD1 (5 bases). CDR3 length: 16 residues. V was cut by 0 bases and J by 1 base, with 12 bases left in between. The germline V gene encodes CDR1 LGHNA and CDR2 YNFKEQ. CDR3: CASSQDQGLGNTEAFF. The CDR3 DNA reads TGTGCCAGCAGCCAAGATCAGGGTTTGGGGAACACTGAAGCTTTCTTT.

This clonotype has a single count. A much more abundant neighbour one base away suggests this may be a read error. For the CDR3, the DNA is TGCGCCAGCGGCCAAGCCGCCCGGGGCCAAAAAAGGGAGCAGTACTTC. It is translated as CASGQAARGQKREQYF. This chain connects TRBV4-1 to TRBJ2-7; D possibly matches TRBD1 or TRBD2 (5 bases each). CDR3 size: 16 residues. The germline gives CDR1 MGHRA, CDR2 YSYEKL.